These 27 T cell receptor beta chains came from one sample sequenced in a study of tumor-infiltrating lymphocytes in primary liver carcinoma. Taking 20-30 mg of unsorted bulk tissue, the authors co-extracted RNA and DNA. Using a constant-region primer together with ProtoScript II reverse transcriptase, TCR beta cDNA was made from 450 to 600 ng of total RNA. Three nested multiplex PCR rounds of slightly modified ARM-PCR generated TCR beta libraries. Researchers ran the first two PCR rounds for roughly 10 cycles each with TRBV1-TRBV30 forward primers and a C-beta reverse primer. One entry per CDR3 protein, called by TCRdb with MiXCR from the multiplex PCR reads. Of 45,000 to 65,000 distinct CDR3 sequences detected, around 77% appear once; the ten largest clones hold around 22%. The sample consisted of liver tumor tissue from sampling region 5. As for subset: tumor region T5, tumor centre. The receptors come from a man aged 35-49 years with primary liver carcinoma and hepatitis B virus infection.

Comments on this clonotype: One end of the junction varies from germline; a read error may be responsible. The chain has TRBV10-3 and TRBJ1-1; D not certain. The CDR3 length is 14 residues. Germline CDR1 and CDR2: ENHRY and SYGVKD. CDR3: CATIDPGGNTEGFF. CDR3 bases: TGTGCCACCATTGATCCGGGCGGGAACACTGAAGGTTTCTTT.

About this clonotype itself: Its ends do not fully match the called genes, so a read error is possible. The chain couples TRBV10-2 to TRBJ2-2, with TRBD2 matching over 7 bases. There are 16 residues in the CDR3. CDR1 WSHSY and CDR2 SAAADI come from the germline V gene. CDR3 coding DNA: TGCACCAGCAGTGACCTGGGGGGGAGAGGCACCAGGGAGCTGTTTTTT. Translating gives CTSSDLGGRGTRELFF.

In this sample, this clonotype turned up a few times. CDR3 bases: TGTGCCAGCAGTGGCCCAGCGGGAGGGGAGACCCAGTACTTC. It is translated as CASSGPAGGETQYF. This chain links TRBV2 with TRBJ2-5; 10 bases are a match to TRBD2. The CDR3 totals 14 residues. In germline, CDR1 is SNHLY, CDR2 FYNNEI. The V and J ends lost 4 bases and 5 bases, in that order; junction bases with no gene match: 4.

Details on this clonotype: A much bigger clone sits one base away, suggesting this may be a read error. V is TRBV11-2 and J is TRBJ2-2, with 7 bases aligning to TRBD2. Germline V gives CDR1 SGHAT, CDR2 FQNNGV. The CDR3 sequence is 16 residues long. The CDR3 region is CISSSSSGANTGELFF. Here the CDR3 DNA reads TGTATCAGCAGCTCTTCTAGCGGCGCGAACACAGGGGAGCTGTTTTTT. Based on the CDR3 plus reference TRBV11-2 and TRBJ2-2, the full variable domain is EAGVAQSPRYKIIEKRQSVAFWCNPISGHATLYWYQQILGQGPKLLIQFQNNGVVDDSQLPKDRFSAERLKGVDSTLKIQPAKLEDSAVYLCISSSSSGANTGELFFGEGSRLTVL.

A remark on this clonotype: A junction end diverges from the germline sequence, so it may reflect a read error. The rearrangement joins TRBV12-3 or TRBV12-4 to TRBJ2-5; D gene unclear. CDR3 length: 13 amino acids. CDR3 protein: CTSRSGSPETHYF. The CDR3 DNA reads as TGTACCAGCAGGTCAGGTTCCCCAGAGACCCATTACTTC.

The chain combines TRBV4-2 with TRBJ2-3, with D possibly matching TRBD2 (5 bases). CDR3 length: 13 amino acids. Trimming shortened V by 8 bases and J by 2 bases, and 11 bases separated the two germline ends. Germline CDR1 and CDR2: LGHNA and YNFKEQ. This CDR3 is CASGREPTDTQYF. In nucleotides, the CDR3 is TGTGCCAGCGGTAGGGAGCCCACAGATACGCAGTATTTT.

The CDR3 DNA sequence: TGTGCCAGTAGTGTTTACCGGGGGGCAGTTGAGCAGTTCTTC. Protein product: CASSVYRGAVEQFF. The chain is built from TRBV19 and TRBJ2-1; possible D gene TRBD2, 7 bases. V lost 5 bases and J lost 9, with 17 bases in between. The CDR3 length is 14 residues. Germline-derived CDR1 and CDR2 are LNHDA and SQIVND (reference sequence).

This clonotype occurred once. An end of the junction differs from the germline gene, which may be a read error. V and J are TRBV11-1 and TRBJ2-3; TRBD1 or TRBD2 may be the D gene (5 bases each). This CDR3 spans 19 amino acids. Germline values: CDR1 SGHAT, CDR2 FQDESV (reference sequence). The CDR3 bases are TGCACCAACAGCTCTGGGGGAAGCTCTGTTAGAGCCCGCGCAGATACGCAGTGTTTT. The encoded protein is CTNSSGGSSVRARADTQCF.

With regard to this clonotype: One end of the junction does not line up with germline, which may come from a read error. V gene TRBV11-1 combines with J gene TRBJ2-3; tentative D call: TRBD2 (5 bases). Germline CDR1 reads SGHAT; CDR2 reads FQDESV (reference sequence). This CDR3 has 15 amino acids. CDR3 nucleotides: TGTGCCAGCAGCTTGCCGAGGGAGAGCAAAGATACGCAATATTTT. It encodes CASSLPRESKDTQYF.

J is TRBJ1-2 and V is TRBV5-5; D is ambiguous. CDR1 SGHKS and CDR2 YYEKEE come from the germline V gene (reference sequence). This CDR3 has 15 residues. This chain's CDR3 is CARSFPPETSYGYTF. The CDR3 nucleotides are TGTGCTCGCAGCTTTCCCCCGGAGACTAGCTATGGCTACACCTTC.

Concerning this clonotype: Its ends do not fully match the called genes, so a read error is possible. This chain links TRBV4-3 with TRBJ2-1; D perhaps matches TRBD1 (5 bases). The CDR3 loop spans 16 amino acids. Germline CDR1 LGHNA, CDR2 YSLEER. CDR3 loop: CARSQFPAPADTEQFF. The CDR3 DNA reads TGCGCCAGAAGCCAATTCCCCGCTCCGGCGGACACTGAGCAGTTCTTC.

CDR3 in DNA: TGTGCCATCGATCGGGACAGCGGGCTCGAGCAGTACTTC. Protein: CAIDRDSGLEQYF. This chain connects TRBV10-3 to TRBJ2-7; possible D gene TRBD1, 7 bases. Germline V gene sequence: CDR1 ENHRY, CDR2 SYGVKD. This CDR3 is 13 amino acids long. Trimming stripped 8 bases from V and 6 bases from J, with 17 bases between.

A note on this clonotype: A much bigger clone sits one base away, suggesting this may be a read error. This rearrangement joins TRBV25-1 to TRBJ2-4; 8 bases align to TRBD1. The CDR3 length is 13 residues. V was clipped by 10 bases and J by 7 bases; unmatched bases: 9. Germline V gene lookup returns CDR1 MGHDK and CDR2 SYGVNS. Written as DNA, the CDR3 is TGTGCCACCACCCAGGGGGCGCTTAACATTCAGTACTTC. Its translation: CATTQGALNIQYF.

This CDR3 is CASSLDRMSSYEQYF. The CDR3 DNA is TGCGCCAGCAGCTTGGATCGAATGAGCTCCTACGAGCAGTACTTC. The V call is TRBV5-1, the J call TRBJ2-7, with D uncertain. Germline CDR1 SGHRS, CDR2 YFSETQ. V dropped 0 bases and J dropped 0 bases, with 10 bases sitting between them. The CDR3 runs to 15 residues.

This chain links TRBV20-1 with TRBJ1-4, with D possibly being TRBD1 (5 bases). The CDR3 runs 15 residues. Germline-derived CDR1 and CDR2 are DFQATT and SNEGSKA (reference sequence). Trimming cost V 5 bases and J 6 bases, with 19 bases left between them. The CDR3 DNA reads TGCAGTGCTCTCCAAGCGGGGGGGGTCCATGAAAAACTGTTTTTT. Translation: CSALQAGGVHEKLFF.

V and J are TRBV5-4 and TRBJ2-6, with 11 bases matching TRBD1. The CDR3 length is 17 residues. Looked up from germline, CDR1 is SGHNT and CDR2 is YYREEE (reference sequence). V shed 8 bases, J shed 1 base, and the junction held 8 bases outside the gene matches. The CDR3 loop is CASRQGQGASGANVLTF. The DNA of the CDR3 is TGTGCCAGTAGGCAAGGACAGGGGGCATCTGGGGCCAACGTCCTGACTTTC.

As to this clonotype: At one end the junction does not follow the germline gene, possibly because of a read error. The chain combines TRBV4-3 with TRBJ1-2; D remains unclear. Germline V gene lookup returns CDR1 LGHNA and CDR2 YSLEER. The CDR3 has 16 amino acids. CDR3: CARSQERNGAIYGYTF. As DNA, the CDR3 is TGCGCCCGCAGCCAGGAAAGGAACGGAGCTATTTATGGCTACACCTTC.

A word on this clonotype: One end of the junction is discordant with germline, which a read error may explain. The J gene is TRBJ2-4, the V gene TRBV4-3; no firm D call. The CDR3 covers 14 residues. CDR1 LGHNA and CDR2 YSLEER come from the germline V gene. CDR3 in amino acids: CASSQDGLTNIQYF. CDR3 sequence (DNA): TGCGCCAGCAGCCAAGATGGCTTGACGAACATTCAATACTTC.

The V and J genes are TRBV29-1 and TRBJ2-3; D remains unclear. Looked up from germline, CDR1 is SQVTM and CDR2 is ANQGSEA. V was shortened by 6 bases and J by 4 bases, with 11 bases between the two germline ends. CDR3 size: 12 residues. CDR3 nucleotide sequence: TGCAGCGTAGGCGGAGACGCAGATACGCAGTATTTT. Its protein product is CSVGGDADTQYF.

The CDR3 loop reads CASSLTTGSSYNEQFF. The DNA for the CDR3 is TGCGCCAGCAGTCTCACTACCGGGAGCTCCTACAATGAGCAGTTCTTC. V gene TRBV10-2 combines with J gene TRBJ2-1; a weak D match, TRBD2 (6 bases). CDR3 length equals 16 residues. In germline, CDR1 is WSHSY, CDR2 SAAADI. V dropped 5 bases and J dropped 0 bases, with 14 bases sitting between them.

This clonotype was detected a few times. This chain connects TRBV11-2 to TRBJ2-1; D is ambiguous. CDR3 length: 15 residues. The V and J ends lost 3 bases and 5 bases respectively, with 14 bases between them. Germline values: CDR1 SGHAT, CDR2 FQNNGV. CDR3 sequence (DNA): TGTGCCAGCAGCTTTACCGGGTCACACGACAATGAGCAGTTCTTC. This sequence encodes CASSFTGSHDNEQFF. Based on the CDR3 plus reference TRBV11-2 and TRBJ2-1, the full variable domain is EAGVAQSPRYKIIEKRQSVAFWCNPISGHATLYWYQQILGQGPKLLIQFQNNGVVDDSQLPKDRFSAERLKGVDSTLKIQPAKLEDSAVYLCASSFTGSHDNEQFFGPGTRLTVL.

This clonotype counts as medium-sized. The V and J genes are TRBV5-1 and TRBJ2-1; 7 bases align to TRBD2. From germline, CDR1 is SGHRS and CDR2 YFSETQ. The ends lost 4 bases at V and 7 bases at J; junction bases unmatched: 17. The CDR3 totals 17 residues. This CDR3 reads CASSHGGSGIRVNEQFF. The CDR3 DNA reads TGCGCCAGCAGCCACGGAGGAAGCGGGATTCGTGTTAATGAGCAGTTCTTC.

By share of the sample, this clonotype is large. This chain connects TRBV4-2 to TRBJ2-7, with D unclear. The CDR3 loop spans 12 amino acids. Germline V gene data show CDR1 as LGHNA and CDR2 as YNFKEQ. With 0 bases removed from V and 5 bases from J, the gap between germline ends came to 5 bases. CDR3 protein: CASSQEAHEQYF. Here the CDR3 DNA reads TGTGCCAGCAGCCAAGAGGCCCACGAGCAGTACTTC.

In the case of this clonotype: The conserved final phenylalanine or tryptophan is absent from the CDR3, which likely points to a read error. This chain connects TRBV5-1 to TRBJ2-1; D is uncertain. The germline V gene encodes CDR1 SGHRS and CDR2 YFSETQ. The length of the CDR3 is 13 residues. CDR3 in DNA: TGCGCCAGCAGCGACGGGTACTACAGTGAGCAGTTCATC. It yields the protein CASSDGYYSEQFI.

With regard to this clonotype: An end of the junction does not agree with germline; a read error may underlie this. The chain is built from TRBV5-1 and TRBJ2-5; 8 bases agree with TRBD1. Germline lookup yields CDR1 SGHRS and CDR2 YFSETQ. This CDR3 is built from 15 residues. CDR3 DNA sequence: TGCGCCAACCGCGCACAGGGGGGCTCGGAGGAGACCCAGTATTTC. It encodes CANRAQGGSEETQYF.

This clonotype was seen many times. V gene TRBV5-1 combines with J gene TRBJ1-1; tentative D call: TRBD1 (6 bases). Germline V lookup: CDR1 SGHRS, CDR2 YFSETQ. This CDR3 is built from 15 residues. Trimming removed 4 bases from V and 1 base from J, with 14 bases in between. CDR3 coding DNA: TGCGCCAGCAGCGACAGGCCGGGGTGGAACACTGAAGCTTTCTTT. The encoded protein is CASSDRPGWNTEAFF.

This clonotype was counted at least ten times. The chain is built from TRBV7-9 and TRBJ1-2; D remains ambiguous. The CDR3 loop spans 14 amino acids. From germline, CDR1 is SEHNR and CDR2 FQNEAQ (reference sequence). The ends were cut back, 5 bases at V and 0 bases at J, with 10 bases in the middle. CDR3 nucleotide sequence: TGTGCCAGCAGCGCGCAAGGAACTAACTATGGCTACACCTTC. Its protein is CASSAQGTNYGYTF.